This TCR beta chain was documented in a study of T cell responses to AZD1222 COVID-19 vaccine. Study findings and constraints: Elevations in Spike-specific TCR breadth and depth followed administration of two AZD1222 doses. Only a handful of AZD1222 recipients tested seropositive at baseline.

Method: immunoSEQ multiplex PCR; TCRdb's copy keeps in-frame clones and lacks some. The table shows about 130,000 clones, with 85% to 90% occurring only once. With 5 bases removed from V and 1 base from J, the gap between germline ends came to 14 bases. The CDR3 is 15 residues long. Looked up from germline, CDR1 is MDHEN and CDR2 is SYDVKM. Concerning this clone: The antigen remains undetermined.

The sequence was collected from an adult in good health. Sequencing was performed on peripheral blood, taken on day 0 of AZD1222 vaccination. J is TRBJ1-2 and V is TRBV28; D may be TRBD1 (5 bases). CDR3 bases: TGTGCCAGCAGTCAAGAGGGGATACTTAACTATGGCTACACCTTC. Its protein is CASSQEGILNYGYTF.